A single sample is the source of the 19 T cell receptor beta chains below, sequenced in a study of cytomegalovirus exposure and HLA in healthy donors. The primer mix had 60 Vbeta and 13 Jbeta primers. Sequencing was performed with immunoSEQ multiplex PCR; in TCRdb, only in-frame clones are kept and a portion is missing. The table shows about 200,000 clones, with about 80% occurring only once. The sample comprised PBMCs. The receptors shown here come from a man aged 35 to 55 in good health and CMV-seropositive.

This chain links TRBV9 with TRBJ2-2, with D unresolved. Looked up from germline, CDR1 is SGDLS and CDR2 is YYNGEE. CDR3 length: 12 amino acids. Deletions cut 6 bases from V and 6 bases from J, with 9 bases between. The CDR3 bases are TGTGCCAGCAACCCCGGTTCCGGGGAGCTGTTTTTT. Protein sequence: CASNPGSGELFF.

This chain joins TRBV6-1 and TRBJ2-6; D unresolved. This CDR3 comprises 13 residues. Germline values: CDR1 MNHNS, CDR2 SASEGT. Trimming took 8 bases from V and 4 from J, leaving 9 bases between them. CDR3 residues: CASANTGANVLTF. The CDR3, as DNA: TGTGCCAGCGCCAATACAGGGGCCAACGTCCTGACTTTC.

The chain carries TRBV10-3 and TRBJ2-3; TRBD2 is a possible D gene (6 bases). CDR1 and CDR2 from the germline V gene are ENHRY and SYGVKD. Trimming cost V 0 bases and J 0 bases, with 13 bases left between them. The CDR3 contains 17 residues. The DNA for the CDR3 is TGTGCCATCAGTGAGTCGACAGCGGGTATAAGCACAGATACGCAGTATTTT. Protein product: CAISESTAGISTDTQYF.

The rearrangement uses TRBV6-5 and TRBJ2-7; tentative D call: TRBD2 (6 bases). Germline CDR1 reads MNHEY; CDR2 reads SVGAGI. The CDR3 consists of 15 residues. The V end lost 6 bases, the J end lost 0 bases, and 15 bases lay between the germline ends. The CDR3 loop is CASSSGTLSSYEQYF. The CDR3 nucleotides are TGTGCCAGCAGCTCCGGGACTCTAAGCTCCTACGAGCAGTACTTC.

J is TRBJ1-5 and V is TRBV15, with D possibly matching TRBD1 (6 bases). CDR3 length: 15 amino acids. CDR1 is LNHNV, CDR2 YYDKDF, per germline (reference sequence). V was cut by 1 base and J by 7 bases, with 14 bases left in between. The CDR3 region has the DNA TGTGCCACCAGCAGAGTCTCCGGGGGGCACCAGCCCCAGCATTTT. As protein: CATSRVSGGHQPQHF.

Only one count was recorded for this clone. The V call is TRBV19, the J call TRBJ2-6, with D maybe TRBD2 (5 bases). The CDR3 covers 16 residues. The germline V gene has CDR1 LNHDA and CDR2 SQIVND (reference sequence). The V and J ends lost 7 bases and 0 bases respectively, with 13 bases between them. CDR3 loop: CASKSDSSSGANVLTF. The CDR3 DNA is TGTGCCAGTAAATCGGACTCGAGCTCTGGGGCCAACGTCCTGACTTTC.

The V gene is TRBV19, the J gene TRBJ1-1, with 10 bases aligning to TRBD1. Per germline, CDR1 LNHDA and CDR2 SQIVND (reference sequence). The CDR3 length is 14 residues. J was trimmed by 6 bases and V by 7 bases; bases with no gene match: 8. This chain's CDR3 is CASTLDRGVSEAFF. CDR3 bases: TGTGCCAGTACCCTGGACAGGGGGGTCTCTGAAGCTTTCTTT.

CDR3 bases: TGTGCCAGCAGCTTAACAGTCCAAGAGACCCAGTACTTC. Its protein product is CASSLTVQETQYF. The genes are TRBV11-2 and TRBJ2-5; D remains unclear. The germline gives CDR1 SGHAT, CDR2 FQNNGV. The CDR3 covers 13 residues. V gave up 2 bases and J gave up 1 base, with 5 bases separating them.

This sequence joins TRBV7-2 and TRBJ2-1, with D possibly being TRBD2 (5 bases). Between the trimmed V and J ends, which lost 2 bases and 1 base, there was a span of 15 bases. CDR3 size: 17 residues. Germline values: CDR1 SGHTA, CDR2 FQGNSA. CDR3 loop: CASSLMSGRGSYNEQFF. CDR3 DNA: TGTGCCAGCAGCTTAATGAGTGGGAGAGGGTCCTACAATGAGCAGTTCTTC.

V gene TRBV7-9 combines with J gene TRBJ2-1; 10 bases agree with TRBD2. The CDR3 totals 17 residues. The germline V gene has CDR1 SEHNR and CDR2 FQNEAQ (reference sequence). V trimming: 4 bases; J trimming: 1 base; junction bases outside the gene matches: 7. This CDR3 is CASSYTLAGTSYNEQFF. As DNA, the CDR3 is TGTGCCAGCAGCTATACACTAGCGGGAACATCCTACAATGAGCAGTTCTTC.

The chain uses TRBV27 and TRBJ2-1; D is perhaps TRBD2 (5 bases). CDR3 length: 13 amino acids. The ends were cut back, 6 bases at V and 8 bases at J, with 14 bases in the middle. CDR1 and CDR2 (germline): MNHEY, SMNVEV (reference sequence). CDR3 residues: CASSTSLVYEQFF. As DNA, the CDR3 is TGTGCCAGCAGCACTTCACTAGTTTATGAGCAGTTCTTC.

The chain recombines TRBV15 with TRBJ2-7, with 11 positions matching TRBD1. Losses at the gene ends were 6 bases for V and 0 bases for J; bases not matched to a gene: 19. The CDR3 sequence is 20 residues long. Germline CDR1 reads LNHNV; CDR2 reads YYDKDF (reference sequence). The CDR3 sequence: CATSLAWGTGTGGGSYEQYF. The CDR3 region has the DNA TGTGCCACCAGTCTGGCCTGGGGGACAGGGACAGGGGGGGGCTCCTACGAGCAGTACTTC.

This chain joins TRBV7-2 and TRBJ2-5; D ambiguous. The V end was cut by 5 bases, the J end by 2 bases, with 9 bases between. This CDR3 comprises 13 residues. Germline-derived CDR1 and CDR2 are SGHTA and FQGNSA. CDR3 loop: CASSRLVQETQYF. In nucleotides, the CDR3 is TGTGCCAGCAGCCGACTCGTGCAAGAGACCCAGTACTTC.

The rearrangement joins TRBV7-2 to TRBJ2-4; a possible D gene is TRBD1 (6 bases). V lost 5 bases and J 0 bases, leaving 14 bases between the germline ends. CDR3 length equals 16 residues. Germline loops: CDR1 SGHTA, CDR2 FQGNSA. The CDR3 nucleotides are TGTGCCAGCAGCGATCGGACAGCCCTAGCCAAAAACATTCAGTACTTC. It translates to CASSDRTALAKNIQYF.

J is TRBJ2-7 and V is TRBV5-4; D gene unclear. CDR1 and CDR2 from the germline V gene are SGHNT and YYREEE (reference sequence). The CDR3 spans 14 residues. The ends were cut back, 3 bases at V and 2 bases at J, with 12 bases in the middle. The CDR3 nucleotides are TGTGCCAGCAGCTCGGCTGTGGGCACCTACGAGCAGTACTTC. This translates into CASSSAVGTYEQYF.

This clone was seen a few times. The rearrangement uses TRBV19 and TRBJ2-7, with 7 bases lining up with TRBD2. V trimming: 5 bases; J trimming: 3 bases; junction bases outside the gene matches: 7. Germline V gives CDR1 LNHDA, CDR2 SQIVND (reference sequence). The length of the CDR3 is 14 residues. The CDR3 spells CASSLGLGGYEQYF. For the CDR3, the DNA is TGTGCCAGTAGTTTAGGACTAGGAGGCTACGAGCAGTACTTC.

The chain recombines TRBV27 with TRBJ2-7, with TRBD1 matching over 8 bases. Germline V gene data show CDR1 as MNHEY and CDR2 as SMNVEV (reference sequence). V trimming: 0 bases; J trimming: 5 bases; junction bases outside the gene matches: 15. The CDR3 sequence is 18 residues long. The CDR3 region has the DNA TGTGCCAGCAGTTTATCCCTTCCCGTGACAGGGGCTCCCCACGAGCAGTACTTC. Protein sequence: CASSLSLPVTGAPHEQYF.

The CDR3 coding sequence is TGCGCCAGCAGCTTGCAGGGATCCCATGGCTACACCTTC. Amino acid sequence: CASSLQGSHGYTF. The chain links TRBV5-1 to TRBJ1-2, with a weak D call TRBD1 (5 bases). Trimming pared 1 base from V and 6 bases from J, leaving 10 bases between. Germline CDR1 reads SGHRS; CDR2 reads YFSETQ. The CDR3 is 13 amino acids.

This clone was observed a handful of times. The V gene is TRBV6-5, the J gene TRBJ1-1, with D unresolved. Germline V gene lookup returns CDR1 MNHEY and CDR2 SVGAGI. V was clipped by 4 bases and J by 1 base, with 4 bases between them. The CDR3 is made up of 12 amino acids. Here the CDR3 DNA reads TGTGCCAGCAGTTCCAAGAACACTGAAGCTTTCTTT. It is translated as CASSSKNTEAFF.